These T cell receptor beta chains were read from a single sample in a study of shared clonotypes between healthy human individuals. Profiled with immunoSEQ multiplex PCR; TCRdb holds only in-frame clones, not every one. Altogether roughly 2 million clones are present, 85% to 95% being singletons, with the ten largest covering 0.13%. Sequenced: naive CD4+ T cells sorted from blood. These receptor sequences come from a young man in good health. The CDR3 runs from the conserved cysteine through the conserved F or W. Fields, in order: J gene, D gene, V gene, CDR3 protein, CDR3 DNA. A D gene is named only where the DNA matches it firmly.

J: TRBJ2-1
D: TRBD2
V: TRBV6-5
CDR3: CASSSGGTGYNEQFF
DNA: TGTGCCAGCAGTTCCGGGGGGACGGGATACAATGAGCAGTTCTTC

J: TRBJ1-5
D: -
V: TRBV19
CDR3: CASSIWTDSNQPQHF
DNA: TGTGCCAGTAGTATATGGACGGATAGCAATCAGCCCCAGCATTTT

J: TRBJ1-2
D: -
V: TRBV2
CDR3: CASRYRETNYGYTF
DNA: TGTGCCAGCAGATACAGGGAAACTAACTATGGCTACACCTTC

J: TRBJ2-1
D: -
V: TRBV6-1
CDR3: CASSEAWAAGRQFF
DNA: TGTGCCAGCAGTGAAGCTTGGGCGGCGGGCCGGCAGTTCTTC

J: TRBJ1-5
D: -
V: TRBV23-1
CDR3: CASSQSESGVNNQPQHF
DNA: TGCGCCAGCAGTCAATCGGAGTCAGGGGTTAACAATCAGCCCCAGCATTTT

J: TRBJ1-5
D: -
V: TRBV19
CDR3: CASSIDSRPYSNQPQHF
DNA: TGTGCCAGTAGTATAGACAGTAGGCCCTATAGCAATCAGCCCCAGCATTTT

J: TRBJ2-1
D: TRBD1
V: TRBV19
CDR3: CASTPGQGYNEQFF
DNA: TGTGCCAGTACCCCGGGACAGGGCTACAATGAGCAGTTCTTC

J: TRBJ2-5
D: -
V: TRBV15
CDR3: CATRARGAGQETQYF
DNA: TGTGCCACCAGGGCTCGGGGGGCCGGCCAAGAGACCCAGTACTTC

J: TRBJ1-3
D: TRBD1
V: TRBV25-1
CDR3: CASSELTGASGNTIYF
DNA: TGTGCCAGCAGTGAATTGACAGGGGCCTCTGGAAACACCATATATTTT

J: TRBJ2-7
D: -
V: TRBV18
CDR3: CASSPPFVGKSYEQYF
DNA: TGTGCCAGCTCACCACCGTTCGTCGGTAAAAGCTACGAGCAGTACTTC

J: TRBJ1-3
D: -
V: TRBV7-6
CDR3: CASSLQGTGNTIYF
DNA: TGTGCCAGCAGCCTCCAGGGGACTGGAAACACCATATATTTT